Listed below are T cell receptor beta chains from one sample, sequenced in a study of cytomegalovirus exposure and HLA in healthy donors. Clones were sequenced by immunoSEQ multiplex PCR, and TCRdb holds only the in-frame ones, with some missing. The repertoire holds 120,000 to 150,000 clones, with around 10% as singletons. Sequencing used PBMCs. The receptors were sampled from a male donor in good health and CMV-seronegative. The CDR3 runs from the conserved cysteine through the conserved F or W. The D gene is left open where the match is weak. Size values are once, few and many counts, or a class for expanded clones, and some rows have none.

v_call: TRBV4-1; j_call: TRBJ2-5; d_call: TRBD2; clone_size: few; cdr3_aa: CASSQGPAGGIETQYF; cdr3_nt: TGCGCCAGCAGCCAAGGTCCAGCGGGAGGAATAGAGACCCAGTACTTC
v_call: TRBV27; j_call: TRBJ1-4; d_call: TRBD1; clone_size: few; cdr3_aa: CASRTGFGDEKLFF; cdr3_nt: TGTGCCAGCAGGACAGGGTTTGGGGATGAAAAACTGTTTTTT
v_call: TRBV5-1; j_call: TRBJ1-6; d_call: TRBD1; clone_size: few; cdr3_aa: CASSPGTGGLSPLHF; cdr3_nt: TGCGCCAGCAGCCCGGGGACAGGGGGCCTCTCACCCCTCCACTTT
v_call: TRBV6-1; j_call: TRBJ1-5; d_call: .; clone_size: few; cdr3_aa: CASSEGRGGPQHF; cdr3_nt: TGTGCCAGCAGTGAGGGTAGGGGTGGGCCCCAGCATTTT
v_call: TRBV4-2; j_call: TRBJ2-7; d_call: TRBD2; clone_size: .; cdr3_aa: CASSQGLAGEGYEQYF; cdr3_nt: TGTGCCAGCAGCCAAGGGTTAGCGGGAGAAGGCTACGAGCAGTACTTC
v_call: TRBV28; j_call: TRBJ1-2; d_call: TRBD1; clone_size: few; cdr3_aa: CASSLRGQGYTF; cdr3_nt: TGTGCCAGCAGTTTGAGGGGGCAGGGCTACACCTTC
v_call: TRBV30; j_call: TRBJ1-3; d_call: TRBD1; clone_size: .; cdr3_aa: CAYLARQGRYF; cdr3_nt: TGTGCCTATCTGGCTCGACAGGGGAGATATTTT
v_call: TRBV11-2; j_call: TRBJ2-7; d_call: TRBD2; clone_size: few; cdr3_aa: CASSWTSGGSGEQYF; cdr3_nt: TGTGCCAGCAGCTGGACTAGCGGGGGGTCCGGGGAGCAGTACTTC
v_call: TRBV6-5; j_call: TRBJ2-7; d_call: .; clone_size: .; cdr3_aa: CASSYGRRWEQYF; cdr3_nt: TGTGCCAGCAGTTACGGTCGGAGGTGGGAGCAGTACTTC
v_call: TRBV28; j_call: TRBJ1-1; d_call: TRBD1; clone_size: few; cdr3_aa: CASSPRTGGRTEAFF; cdr3_nt: TGTGCCAGCAGTCCGCGGACAGGGGGGCGAACTGAAGCTTTCTTT
v_call: TRBV7-2; j_call: TRBJ1-4; d_call: .; clone_size: few; cdr3_aa: CASSLVREKLFF; cdr3_nt: TGTGCCAGCAGCTTAGTGAGGGAAAAACTGTTTTTT
v_call: TRBV10-3; j_call: TRBJ2-7; d_call: .; clone_size: few; cdr3_aa: CAIRAGGGEQYF; cdr3_nt: TGTGCCATCCGGGCAGGGGGAGGCGAGCAGTACTTC
v_call: TRBV19; j_call: TRBJ1-2; d_call: .; clone_size: .; cdr3_aa: CASSTTIVLVYGYTF; cdr3_nt: TGTGCCAGTAGTACAACGATAGTTTTGGTCTATGGCTACACCTTC
v_call: TRBV29-1; j_call: TRBJ2-5; d_call: .; clone_size: .; cdr3_aa: CSVYKGGETQYF; cdr3_nt: TGCAGCGTTTATAAGGGGGGGGAGACCCAGTACTTC
v_call: TRBV6-5; j_call: TRBJ1-1; d_call: .; clone_size: .; cdr3_aa: CASNRDSGTEAFF; cdr3_nt: TGTGCCAGCAACCGGGACTCGGGGACTGAAGCTTTCTTT
v_call: TRBV7-9; j_call: TRBJ2-3; d_call: TRBD2; clone_size: few; cdr3_aa: CASSFRVAGGTDTQYF; cdr3_nt: TGTGCCAGCAGCTTCAGGGTAGCGGGGGGCACAGATACGCAGTATTTT
v_call: TRBV6-1; j_call: TRBJ2-3; d_call: .; clone_size: .; cdr3_aa: CASSDRVGRGTQYF; cdr3_nt: TGTGCCAGCAGTGACCGGGTCGGAAGGGGTACGCAGTATTTT
v_call: TRBV30; j_call: TRBJ2-7; d_call: .; clone_size: .; cdr3_aa: CAWDQGSSYEQYF; cdr3_nt: TGTGCCTGGGACCAGGGGAGCTCCTACGAGCAGTACTTC
v_call: TRBV10-3; j_call: TRBJ2-3; d_call: TRBD2; clone_size: .; cdr3_aa: CAIKGGGGNTDTQYF; cdr3_nt: TGTGCCATCAAGGGTGGCGGGGGGAACACAGATACGCAGTATTTT
v_call: TRBV7-2; j_call: TRBJ2-3; d_call: .; clone_size: .; cdr3_aa: CASSLTVGTDTQYF; cdr3_nt: TGTGCCAGCAGCTTAACAGTTGGCACAGATACGCAGTATTTT
v_call: TRBV30; j_call: TRBJ1-1; d_call: .; clone_size: .; cdr3_aa: CAWGWSGTEAFF; cdr3_nt: TGTGCCTGGGGTTGGAGCGGCACTGAAGCTTTCTTT
v_call: TRBV7-9; j_call: TRBJ2-7; d_call: .; clone_size: .; cdr3_aa: CASSLMGSFYEQYF; cdr3_nt: TGTGCCAGCAGCTTAATGGGTAGCTTTTACGAGCAGTACTTC
v_call: TRBV10-1; j_call: TRBJ1-4; d_call: TRBD1; clone_size: .; cdr3_aa: CATDTSPLKTGPTNEKLFF; cdr3_nt: TGCGCCACCGACACTAGCCCCCTTAAGACAGGGCCAACTAATGAAAAACTGTTTTTT
v_call: TRBV27; j_call: TRBJ2-1; d_call: TRBD2; clone_size: .; cdr3_aa: CASRSGTSGYNEQFF; cdr3_nt: TGTGCCAGCAGGAGTGGGACTAGCGGTTACAATGAGCAGTTCTTC
v_call: TRBV29-1; j_call: TRBJ1-2; d_call: .; clone_size: few; cdr3_aa: CSGGLVGGVGAF; cdr3_nt: TGCAGCGGGGGGTTGGTGGGGGGAGTCGGCGCCTTC
v_call: TRBV5-5; j_call: TRBJ2-2; d_call: TRBD2; clone_size: few; cdr3_aa: CASNPSGDTGELFF; cdr3_nt: TGTGCCAGCAATCCAAGCGGGGACACCGGGGAGCTGTTTTTT
v_call: TRBV19; j_call: TRBJ2-3; d_call: .; clone_size: .; cdr3_aa: CASSMRGADTQYF; cdr3_nt: TGTGCCAGTAGTATGCGGGGTGCAGATACGCAGTATTTT
v_call: TRBV29-1; j_call: TRBJ2-5; d_call: .; clone_size: few; cdr3_aa: CSVEDRRRETQYF; cdr3_nt: TGCAGCGTTGAAGATCGAAGGAGAGAGACCCAGTACTTC
v_call: TRBV29-1; j_call: TRBJ1-2; d_call: .; clone_size: few; cdr3_aa: CSVAENGYTF; cdr3_nt: TGCAGCGTTGCGGAGAATGGCTACACCTTC
v_call: TRBV4-1; j_call: TRBJ1-5; d_call: .; clone_size: few; cdr3_aa: CASSQETAINQPQHF; cdr3_nt: TGCGCCAGCAGCCAAGAAACAGCAATCAATCAGCCCCAGCATTTT
v_call: TRBV7-8; j_call: TRBJ1-2; d_call: TRBD1; clone_size: .; cdr3_aa: CASSERTGVDGYGYTF; cdr3_nt: TGTGCCAGCAGCGAACGGACAGGGGTTGATGGGTATGGCTACACCTTC
v_call: TRBV10-2; j_call: TRBJ1-2; d_call: TRBD1; clone_size: few; cdr3_aa: CASSESAGGYGYTF; cdr3_nt: TGCGCCAGCAGTGAGTCGGCAGGGGGCTATGGCTACACCTTC
v_call: TRBV5-1; j_call: TRBJ2-1; d_call: .; clone_size: few; cdr3_aa: CASSFGLAWDEQFF; cdr3_nt: TGCGCCAGCAGCTTCGGGCTAGCTTGGGATGAGCAGTTCTTC
v_call: TRBV19; j_call: TRBJ2-2; d_call: .; clone_size: few; cdr3_aa: CASSMTSGLITGELFF; cdr3_nt: TGTGCCAGTAGTATGACCTCTGGACTAATTACCGGGGAGCTGTTTTTT
v_call: TRBV25-1; j_call: TRBJ2-7; d_call: .; clone_size: few; cdr3_aa: CASSGRDFVTSSYEQYF; cdr3_nt: TGTGCCAGCAGCGGCCGGGATTTTGTGACCAGCTCCTACGAGCAGTACTTC
v_call: TRBV19; j_call: TRBJ2-1; d_call: TRBD1; clone_size: .; cdr3_aa: CASSSLPGTADFSTLYNEQFF; cdr3_nt: TGTGCCAGTAGTTCCCTCCCCGGGACAGCAGACTTCTCTACCCTCTACAATGAGCAGTTCTTC
v_call: TRBV5-1; j_call: TRBJ2-2; d_call: .; clone_size: .; cdr3_aa: CASSLAVGSAGELFF; cdr3_nt: TGCGCCAGCAGCTTGGCCGTCGGGAGTGCCGGGGAGCTGTTTTTT